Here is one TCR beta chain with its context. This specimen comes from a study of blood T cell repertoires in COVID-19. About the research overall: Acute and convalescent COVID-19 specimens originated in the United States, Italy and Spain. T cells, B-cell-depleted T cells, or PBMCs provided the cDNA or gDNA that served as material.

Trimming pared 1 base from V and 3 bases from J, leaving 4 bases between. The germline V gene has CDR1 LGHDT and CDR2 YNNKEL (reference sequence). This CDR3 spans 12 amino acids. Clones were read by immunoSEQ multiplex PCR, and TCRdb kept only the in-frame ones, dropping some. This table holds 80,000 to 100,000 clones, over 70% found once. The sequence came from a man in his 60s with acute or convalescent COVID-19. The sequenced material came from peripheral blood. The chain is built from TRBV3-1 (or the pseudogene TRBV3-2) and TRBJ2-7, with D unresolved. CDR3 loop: CASSQVIYEQYF. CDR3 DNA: TGTGCCAGCAGCCAAGTTATCTACGAGCAGTACTTC.